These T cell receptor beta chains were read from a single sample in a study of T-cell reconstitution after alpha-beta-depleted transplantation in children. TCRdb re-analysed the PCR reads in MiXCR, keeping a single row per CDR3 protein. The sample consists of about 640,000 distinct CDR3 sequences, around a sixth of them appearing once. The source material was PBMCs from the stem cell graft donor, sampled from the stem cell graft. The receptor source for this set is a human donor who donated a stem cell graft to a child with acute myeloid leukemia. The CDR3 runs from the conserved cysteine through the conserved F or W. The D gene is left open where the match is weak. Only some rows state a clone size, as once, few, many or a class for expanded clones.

DNA: TGCGCCAGCAGCCATGGACGGGATCAGCCCCAGCATTTT; CDR3: CASSHGRDQPQHF; size: NA; length: 13; D: NA; V: TRBV4-1; J: TRBJ1-5
DNA: TGCAGTGCCAATTCACGGGGGGGTCAGCCCCAGCATTTT; CDR3: CSANSRGGQPQHF; size: NA; length: 13; D: NA; V: TRBV20-1; J: TRBJ1-5
DNA: TGCAGCGTTGAAGTTCTCGGTTTTGGCTACACCTTC; CDR3: CSVEVLGFGYTF; size: many; length: 12; D: NA; V: TRBV29-1; J: TRBJ1-2
DNA: TGCAGTGGCCAGGGACAGAACACTGAAGCTTTCTTT; CDR3: CSGQGQNTEAFF; size: many; length: 12; D: NA; V: TRBV29-1; J: TRBJ1-1
DNA: TGTGCCAGCAGTTTATCGGATTTTCTAACTGCGCTGGGTAGCGGGGGACCCACAGATACGCAGTATTTT; CDR3: CASSLSDFLTALGSGGPTDTQYF; size: few; length: 23; D: TRBD2; V: TRBV27; J: TRBJ2-3
DNA: TGTGCCAGCAGCTTAGTACAGGGAGAAGAGACCCAGTACTTC; CDR3: CASSLVQGEETQYF; size: few; length: 14; D: NA; V: TRBV7-9; J: TRBJ2-5
DNA: TGTGCCAGCAGCTTAGCTTACCAATACGAGCAGTACTTC; CDR3: CASSLAYQYEQYF; size: many; length: 13; D: NA; V: TRBV7-2; J: TRBJ2-7
DNA: TGTGCCAGCAGCCAATTGAGACAGCCCCAGCATTTT; CDR3: CASSQLRQPQHF; size: NA; length: 12; D: NA; V: TRBV16; J: TRBJ1-5
DNA: TGTGCCAGCAGCTTCACTCCGGGACAGGGAAATGAGCAGTTCTTC; CDR3: CASSFTPGQGNEQFF; size: few; length: 15; D: TRBD1; V: TRBV7-9; J: TRBJ2-1
DNA: TGTGCCAGCAGTTTAGAGGCTTCCAGCTGGGAGCAGTTCTTC; CDR3: CASSLEASSWEQFF; size: many; length: 14; D: NA; V: TRBV12-3/TRBV12-4; J: TRBJ2-1
DNA: TGTGCCAGCAGCTTCCCTGGGGAGACCCAGTACTTC; CDR3: CASSFPGETQYF; size: many; length: 12; D: NA; V: TRBV7-2; J: TRBJ2-5
DNA: TGCAGTGCTACCCCGACAGGGAAGCGGTCCTACGAGCAGTACTTC; CDR3: CSATPTGKRSYEQYF; size: many; length: 15; D: TRBD1; V: TRBV20-1; J: TRBJ2-7
DNA: TGCTGTGCTAGAGATATAAGAACAGGGATCTACAATGAGCAGTTCTTC; CDR3: CCARDIRTGIYNEQFF; size: few; length: 16; D: NA; V: TRBV20-1; J: TRBJ2-1
DNA: TGTGCCAGCAGTTTATCCGGGACTAGCGACACCGGGGAGCTGTTTTTT; CDR3: CASSLSGTSDTGELFF; size: NA; length: 16; D: TRBD2; V: TRBV12-3/TRBV12-4; J: TRBJ2-2
DNA: TGTGCCACCAGCAGAGTAGGGTCTCCCAGCTCCTATAATTCACCCCTCCACTTT; CDR3: CATSRVGSPSSYNSPLHF; size: NA; length: 18; D: NA; V: TRBV15; J: TRBJ1-6
DNA: TGTGCCAGCAGCCGTCCCGGGCGGAACTATGGCTACACCTTC; CDR3: CASSRPGRNYGYTF; size: NA; length: 14; D: NA; V: TRBV11-1; J: TRBJ1-2
DNA: TGTGCCACCAGTGGCCCCAAGGGACGGGGGCCGAACACCGGGGAGCTGTTTTTT; CDR3: CATSGPKGRGPNTGELFF; size: few; length: 18; D: NA; V: TRBV24-1; J: TRBJ2-2
DNA: TGCAGTGCTAGAGGCATATCGGGATATGAAGCTTTCTTT; CDR3: CSARGISGYEAFF; size: few; length: 13; D: NA; V: TRBV20-1; J: TRBJ1-1
DNA: TGCAGCGTTGGGACTCCTTACACCGGGGAGCTGTTTTTT; CDR3: CSVGTPYTGELFF; size: many; length: 13; D: NA; V: TRBV29-1; J: TRBJ2-2
DNA: TGTGCCAGCAGCTTACCCGGACAGGGGGGCACTGAAGCTTTCTTT; CDR3: CASSLPGQGGTEAFF; size: NA; length: 15; D: TRBD1; V: TRBV11-2; J: TRBJ1-1
DNA: TGTGCCAGCAGTATCTGGACACCGAATGACCCTAACACCGGGGAGCTGTTTTTT; CDR3: CASSIWTPNDPNTGELFF; size: few; length: 18; D: NA; V: TRBV12-3/TRBV12-4; J: TRBJ2-2
DNA: TGCAGTGCTAAGAGACAGGGGTTCGGGACGGCCCAGCCCCAGCATTTT; CDR3: CSAKRQGFGTAQPQHF; size: many; length: 16; D: TRBD1; V: TRBV20-1; J: TRBJ1-5
DNA: TGTGCCAGCAGCAAACAGGGAAATAACTATGGCTACACCTTC; CDR3: CASSKQGNNYGYTF; size: NA; length: 14; D: NA; V: TRBV7-2; J: TRBJ1-2
DNA: TGTGCCACCAGCAGAGATCCGGGTAGCAATCAGCCCCAGCATTTT; CDR3: CATSRDPGSNQPQHF; size: few; length: 15; D: NA; V: TRBV15; J: TRBJ1-5
DNA: TGCAGGGTGGGACAGGCGAACACTGAAGCTTTCTTT; CDR3: CRVGQANTEAFF; size: NA; length: 12; D: TRBD1; V: TRBV20-1; J: TRBJ1-1
DNA: TGTGCCAGCGGCATAGCGGGGGGAGTTTCCTACAATGAGCAGTTCTTC; CDR3: CASGIAGGVSYNEQFF; size: many; length: 16; D: TRBD2; V: TRBV7-3; J: TRBJ2-1
DNA: TGTGCCAGCAGCTTAGAAGGACTACTGATCACAGATACGCAGTATTTT; CDR3: CASSLEGLLITDTQYF; size: NA; length: 16; D: NA; V: TRBV7-6; J: TRBJ2-3
DNA: TGCAGTGCTATCCCGGGGGGATCCTCCTCCTACAATGAGCAGTTCTTC; CDR3: CSAIPGGSSSYNEQFF; size: many; length: 16; D: TRBD2; V: TRBV20-1; J: TRBJ2-1
DNA: TGTGCCAGCAGGACTCCCGGAGGGGATACGCAGTATTTT; CDR3: CASRTPGGDTQYF; size: NA; length: 13; D: NA; V: TRBV25-1; J: TRBJ2-3
DNA: TGTGCCAGCGGCCCTAGCGGGGGGACCTCCTACGAGCAGTACTTC; CDR3: CASGPSGGTSYEQYF; size: NA; length: 15; D: TRBD2; V: TRBV11-2; J: TRBJ2-7
DNA: TGCAGTGCTAGGGGAGGGGGCAATAATGAAGCTTTCTTT; CDR3: CSARGGGNNEAFF; size: many; length: 13; D: TRBD1; V: TRBV20-1; J: TRBJ1-1
DNA: TGCAGTGCCGGACCGGGAAATAGCGGGGGAACAGATACGCAGTATTTT; CDR3: CSAGPGNSGGTDTQYF; size: many; length: 16; D: TRBD2; V: TRBV20-1; J: TRBJ2-3
DNA: TGCAGCGTTAGGGTGGTCCAAACCGGGGAGCTGTTTTTT; CDR3: CSVRVVQTGELFF; size: many; length: 13; D: NA; V: TRBV29-1; J: TRBJ2-2
DNA: TGTGCCATCAGTGAGGAAGGGGCAGGCCTGGGCTATGGCTACACCTTC; CDR3: CAISEEGAGLGYGYTF; size: few; length: 16; D: NA; V: TRBV10-3; J: TRBJ1-2
DNA: TGCAGCGTTGGGTTGGACGGTAACACCGGGGAGCTGTTTTTT; CDR3: CSVGLDGNTGELFF; size: many; length: 14; D: NA; V: TRBV29-1; J: TRBJ2-2
DNA: TGCAGCGTCGGGGGGTTGAACACTGAAGCTTTCTTT; CDR3: CSVGGLNTEAFF; size: many; length: 12; D: NA; V: TRBV29-1; J: TRBJ1-1
DNA: TGCAGTGCTGCCGCAGACAGGGGGCAGGGTGGCTACACCTTC; CDR3: CSAAADRGQGGYTF; size: NA; length: 14; D: TRBD1; V: TRBV20-1; J: TRBJ1-2
DNA: TGCAGTGCTAGAGTGGCCAGGGAGGCCGATACGCAGTATTTT; CDR3: CSARVAREADTQYF; size: many; length: 14; D: NA; V: TRBV20-1; J: TRBJ2-3
DNA: TGCAGCGTTCCAGGACCAACCGGGGAGCTGTTTTTT; CDR3: CSVPGPTGELFF; size: many; length: 12; D: NA; V: TRBV29-1; J: TRBJ2-2
DNA: TGTGCCAGCAGCGTAGCCCCCGCGGGCGAGCAGTACTTC; CDR3: CASSVAPAGEQYF; size: few; length: 13; D: NA; V: TRBV9; J: TRBJ2-7
DNA: TGCGCCAGCAACGCCCAGCGGGGGTCCTACAATGAGCAGTTCTTC; CDR3: CASNAQRGSYNEQFF; size: few; length: 15; D: TRBD2; V: TRBV5-1; J: TRBJ2-1
DNA: TGTGCCAGCAGCAAGCTCCTAGCGGGGGGCCCGACAGATACGCAGTATTTT; CDR3: CASSKLLAGGPTDTQYF; size: many; length: 17; D: TRBD2; V: TRBV6-5; J: TRBJ2-3
DNA: TGTGCCAGCAGTCAAGGACGGTGGAGCTCCTACGAGCAGTACTTC; CDR3: CASSQGRWSSYEQYF; size: few; length: 15; D: NA; V: TRBV6-1; J: TRBJ2-7
DNA: TGTGCCAGCAGCCGGGACGAGTACGAGCAGTACTTC; CDR3: CASSRDEYEQYF; size: few; length: 12; D: NA; V: TRBV12-3/TRBV12-4; J: TRBJ2-7
DNA: TGTGCCACCAGTGAGAGGGAAGGCTATGGCTACACCTTC; CDR3: CATSEREGYGYTF; size: few; length: 13; D: NA; V: TRBV24-1; J: TRBJ1-2
DNA: TGCGCCAGCAGCTCCCAGGGCCGGCCCGACGGCTACACCTTC; CDR3: CASSSQGRPDGYTF; size: NA; length: 14; D: NA; V: TRBV5-1; J: TRBJ1-2
DNA: TGTGCCAGCATTACTGGGTTTAGCGGGGAGCTGTTTTTT; CDR3: CASITGFSGELFF; size: few; length: 13; D: NA; V: TRBV12-3/TRBV12-4; J: TRBJ2-2
DNA: TGTGCCAGCAGTCTAACTAGCGGGGACACAGATACGCAGTATTTT; CDR3: CASSLTSGDTDTQYF; size: many; length: 15; D: TRBD2; V: TRBV12-3/TRBV12-4; J: TRBJ2-3
DNA: TGTGCCAGCAGCCCAGTGGGAGGGGGAACCACAGATACGCAGTATTTT; CDR3: CASSPVGGGTTDTQYF; size: few; length: 16; D: NA; V: TRBV7-7; J: TRBJ2-3